This is a list of T cell receptor beta chains from one sample in a study of blood T cell repertoires in COVID-19. Repertoires were generated with immunoSEQ multiplex PCR, while TCRdb's copy carries only in-frame clones and drops some. In the table there are hundreds of thousands of clones, approximately 91% of which are singletons. The sample taken for sequencing was peripheral blood. The receptors derive from an older woman with acute or convalescent COVID-19. Both conserved end residues are part of each CDR3. A D gene is named only where the DNA matches it firmly. Part of the rows lack a size; the others show once, few, many or a class for expanded clones.

len	d_gene	v_gene	j_gene	abundance	CDR3aa	CDR3nt
16	NA	TRBV15	TRBJ1-4	NA	CATSRVQGVTNEKLFF	TGTGCCACCAGCAGAGTCCAGGGTGTCACTAATGAAAAACTGTTTTTT
14	TRBD1	TRBV5-4	TRBJ2-3	NA	CASNRDRAIDTQYF	TGTGCCAGCAACCGGGACAGGGCAATAGATACGCAGTATTTT
14	NA	TRBV19	TRBJ1-1	NA	CASFVAGGGTEAFF	TGTGCCAGTTTCGTAGCTGGGGGAGGCACTGAAGCTTTCTTT
13	NA	TRBV14	TRBJ2-7	NA	CASSQVVVGEQYF	TGTGCCAGCAGCCAAGTTGTAGTCGGCGAGCAGTACTTC
16	TRBD1	TRBV28	TRBJ1-2	NA	CASSSLSLGQGHGYTF	TGTGCCAGCAGTTCCCTATCCCTGGGACAGGGACATGGCTACACCTTC
15	NA	TRBV19	TRBJ1-5	few	CASNGRRGSNQPQHF	TGTGCCAGTAATGGGCGACGGGGGAGCAATCAGCCCCAGCATTTT
15	TRBD1	TRBV28	TRBJ1-3	NA	CASSFGRGLGNTIYF	TGTGCCAGCAGTTTCGGCAGGGGGCTTGGAAACACCATATATTTT
15	TRBD1	TRBV29-1	TRBJ1-2	NA	CSVSPYTGGARGYTF	TGCAGCGTCAGCCCATATACAGGGGGCGCGAGGGGCTACACCTTC
13	NA	TRBV6-2/TRBV6-3	TRBJ1-1	NA	CASSSAGGTEAFF	TGTGCCAGCAGTTCGGCAGGAGGCACTGAAGCTTTCTTT
14	NA	TRBV27	TRBJ2-7	once	CASSRIAPTYEQYF	TGTGCCAGCAGTCGAATAGCGCCGACCTACGAGCAGTACTTC
13	NA	TRBV5-5	TRBJ1-1	NA	CASSLEGAAEAFF	TGTGCCAGCAGCTTGGAAGGGGCCGCCGAAGCTTTCTTT
20	NA	TRBV6-2/TRBV6-3	TRBJ2-1	NA	CASSLGRGAGGYKPYNEQFF	TGTGCCAGCAGTTTGGGTCGGGGGGCAGGGGGCTATAAGCCCTACAATGAGCAGTTCTTC
15	TRBD1	TRBV7-3	TRBJ1-2	NA	CASSHGQGAQNGYTF	TGTGCCAGCAGCCATGGACAGGGGGCGCAAAATGGCTACACCTTC
13	TRBD1	TRBV27	TRBJ1-2	NA	CASSLDRDYGYTF	TGTGCCAGCAGTTTAGACAGGGATTATGGCTACACCTTC
24	TRBD2	TRBV19	TRBJ2-2	NA	CASRSPLGQGGLAGVRINTGELFF	TGTGCCAGTAGATCCCCCTTAGGACAGGGGGGACTAGCGGGAGTCCGAATTAATACCGGGGAGCTGTTTTTT
13	TRBD2	TRBV10-3	TRBJ2-5	NA	CAIGLAGAETQYF	TGTGCCATTGGACTAGCGGGAGCAGAGACCCAGTACTTC
13	NA	TRBV6-1	TRBJ1-4	NA	CASSEILDEKLFF	TGTGCCAGCAGTGAGATTTTAGATGAAAAACTGTTTTTT
13	NA	TRBV7-2	TRBJ2-2	NA	CASSTASHGELFF	TGTGCCAGCAGCACTGCTAGTCACGGGGAGCTGTTTTTT
17	TRBD2	TRBV5-6	TRBJ2-5	NA	CASSRTGTSGRGMAQYF	TGTGCCAGCAGCCGAACCGGGACTAGCGGGAGGGGCATGGCCCAGTACTTC
15	TRBD1	TRBV20-1	TRBJ1-4	NA	CSASVQGGTNEKLFF	TGCAGTGCTAGTGTACAGGGGGGTACTAATGAAAAACTGTTTTTT
12	NA	TRBV5-6	TRBJ2-3	NA	CASSLGQRAEYF	TGTGCCAGCAGCTTGGGGCAGCGCGCTGAGTATTTT
14	NA	TRBV7-8	TRBJ2-3	NA	CASSLRDFTDTQYF	TGTGCCAGCAGCCTAAGGGACTTTACAGATACGCAGTATTTT
17	TRBD2	TRBV24-1	TRBJ2-7	NA	CATSDLNNPGGPHEQYF	TGTGCCACCAGTGATTTAAATAACCCGGGAGGGCCCCACGAGCAGTACTTC
16	NA	TRBV5-8	TRBJ1-4	once	CASSSGRGGTNEKLFF	TGTGCCAGCAGCTCGGGCCGGGGGGGAACTAATGAAAAACTGTTTTTT